This T cell receptor beta chain is drawn from a study of blood T cell repertoires in COVID-19. In the authors' workflow: Reference gene primer amplification yielded estimated nucleated cell counts. TCRdb's copy holds only in-frame clones and misses some; the assay was immunoSEQ multiplex PCR. V and J calls and clone size follow that table, whereas D and trimming were derived from the DNA. The sample lists 250,000 or so clones, more than 85% occurring once. The specimen was peripheral blood. The TCR comes from a woman in her 70s with active or convalescent COVID-19.

The CDR3 here is CASSRDRVWGSYEQYF. CDR3 nucleotide sequence: TGTGCCAGCTCACGCGACAGGGTCTGGGGCTCCTACGAGCAGTACTTC. This chain connects TRBV18 to TRBJ2-7; TRBD1 matches 7 bases. Germline V CDR1 and CDR2: KGHSH, LQKENI. Unmatched junction bases numbered 9, after V lost 4 bases and J lost 0 bases. The CDR3 consists of 16 residues.